Below are 2 T cell receptor beta chains sequenced from a single sample in a study of cytomegalovirus exposure and HLA in healthy donors. PCR was performed using 60 Vbeta and 13 Jbeta primers. Clones were read by immunoSEQ multiplex PCR, and TCRdb kept only the in-frame ones, dropping some. Among about 130,000 clones, 17% were seen once, and the ten largest hold roughly 2.7%. The sequencing sample was made of PBMCs. These receptors were taken from a female donor in good health and CMV-seropositive.

V and J are TRBV10-3 and TRBJ2-1; 9 nucleotides match TRBD2. Germline V gene data show CDR1 as ENHRY and CDR2 as SYGVKD. Trimming at V came to 4 bases and at J to 5 bases, leaving 9 bases not matched to a gene. The CDR3 is 16 residues long. The CDR3 protein is CAISAAGVAGDNEQFF. The CDR3 DNA follows: TGTGCCATCAGTGCGGCGGGGGTAGCGGGGGACAATGAGCAGTTCTTC.

The chain recombines TRBV6-5 with TRBJ2-7, with 9 nucleotides matching TRBD2. Germline V gene data show CDR1 as MNHEY and CDR2 as SVGAGI. V lost 4 bases to trimming and J lost 0 bases; unmatched junction nucleotides: 1. The CDR3 spans 14 residues. DNA of the CDR3: TGTGCCAGCAGTTGGCGGGAGGGCTCCTACGAGCAGTACTTC. This sequence encodes CASSWREGSYEQYF.